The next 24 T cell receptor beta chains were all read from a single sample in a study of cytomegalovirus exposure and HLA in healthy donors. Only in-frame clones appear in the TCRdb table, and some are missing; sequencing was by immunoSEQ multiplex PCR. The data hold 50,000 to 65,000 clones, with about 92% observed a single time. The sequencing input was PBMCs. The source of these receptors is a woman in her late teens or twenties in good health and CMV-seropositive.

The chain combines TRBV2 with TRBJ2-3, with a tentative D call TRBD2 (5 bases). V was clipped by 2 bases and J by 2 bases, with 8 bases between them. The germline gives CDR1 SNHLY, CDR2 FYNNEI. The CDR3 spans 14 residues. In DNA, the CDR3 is TGTGCCAGCAGTGAACGAGCGGACACAGATACGCAGTATTTT. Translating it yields CASSERADTDTQYF. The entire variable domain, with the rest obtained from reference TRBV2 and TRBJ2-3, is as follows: EPEVTQTPSHQVTQMGQEVILRCVPISNHLYFYWYRQILGQKVEFLVSFYNNEISEKSEIFDDQFSVERPDGSNFTLKIRSTKLEDSAMYFCASSERADTDTQYFGPGTRLTVL.

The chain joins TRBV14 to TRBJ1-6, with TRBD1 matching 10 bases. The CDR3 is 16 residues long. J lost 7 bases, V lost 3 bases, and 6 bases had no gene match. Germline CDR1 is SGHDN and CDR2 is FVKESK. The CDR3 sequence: CASSHRRDRGNSPLHF. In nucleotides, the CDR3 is TGTGCCAGCAGCCATCGACGGGACAGGGGAAATTCACCCCTCCACTTT.

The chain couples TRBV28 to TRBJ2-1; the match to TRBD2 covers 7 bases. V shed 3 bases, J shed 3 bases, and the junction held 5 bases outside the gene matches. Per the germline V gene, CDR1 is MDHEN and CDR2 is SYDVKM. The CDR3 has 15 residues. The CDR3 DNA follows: TGTGCCAGCAGTTTCACGGGGGGATTCTACAATGAGCAGTTCTTC. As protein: CASSFTGGFYNEQFF.

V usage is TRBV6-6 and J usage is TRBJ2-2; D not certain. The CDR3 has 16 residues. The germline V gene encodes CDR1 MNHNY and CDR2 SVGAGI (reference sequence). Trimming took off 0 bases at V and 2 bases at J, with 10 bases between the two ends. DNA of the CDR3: TGTGCCAGCAGTTACTCGACACAAGGAAACACCGGGGAGCTGTTTTTT. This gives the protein CASSYSTQGNTGELFF.

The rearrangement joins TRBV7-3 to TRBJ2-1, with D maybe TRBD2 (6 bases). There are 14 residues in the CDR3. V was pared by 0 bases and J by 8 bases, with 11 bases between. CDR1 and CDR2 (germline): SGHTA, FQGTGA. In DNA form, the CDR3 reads TGTGCCAGCAGCTTAACGAAGGCTAGCGATGAGCAGTTCTTC. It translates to CASSLTKASDEQFF.

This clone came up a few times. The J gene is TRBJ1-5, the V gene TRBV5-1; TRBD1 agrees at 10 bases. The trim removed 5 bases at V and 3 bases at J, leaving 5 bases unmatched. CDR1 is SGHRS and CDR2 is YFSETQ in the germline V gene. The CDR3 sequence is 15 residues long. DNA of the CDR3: TGCGCCAGCAGACCGGGACAGGGGACCAATCAGCCCCAGCATTTT. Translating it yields CASRPGQGTNQPQHF.

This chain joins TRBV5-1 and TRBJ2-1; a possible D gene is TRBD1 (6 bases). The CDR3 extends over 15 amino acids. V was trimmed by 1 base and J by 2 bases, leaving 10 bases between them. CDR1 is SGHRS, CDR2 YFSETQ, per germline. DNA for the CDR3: TGCGCCAGCAGCTTGACAGGGAAACCCTACAATGAGCAGTTCTTC. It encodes CASSLTGKPYNEQFF.

The CDR3 nucleotides are TGTGCCAGTAGTATAGAGAGGACAGGGGGACATCAGCCCCAGCATTTT. It codes for CASSIERTGGHQPQHF. This sequence joins TRBV19 and TRBJ1-5; 10 bases map to TRBD1. This CDR3 has 16 residues. The trim removed 0 bases at V and 5 bases at J, leaving 4 bases unmatched. Per the germline V gene, CDR1 is LNHDA and CDR2 is SQIVND (reference sequence).

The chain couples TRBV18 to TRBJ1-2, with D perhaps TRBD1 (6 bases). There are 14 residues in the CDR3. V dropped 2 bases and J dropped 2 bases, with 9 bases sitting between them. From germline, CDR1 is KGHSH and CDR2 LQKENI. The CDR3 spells CASSPIGGNYGYTF. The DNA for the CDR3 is TGTGCCAGCTCACCAATAGGGGGAAACTATGGCTACACCTTC.

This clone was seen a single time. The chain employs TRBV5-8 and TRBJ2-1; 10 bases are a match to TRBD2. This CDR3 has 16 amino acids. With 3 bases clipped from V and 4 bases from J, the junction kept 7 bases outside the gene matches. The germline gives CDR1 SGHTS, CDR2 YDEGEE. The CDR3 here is CASSWGLAGEYNEQFF. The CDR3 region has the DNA TGTGCCAGCAGCTGGGGGCTAGCGGGGGAATACAATGAGCAGTTCTTC.

For the CDR3, the DNA is TGCGCCAGCAGCTTCGGGGAAAGGGCTCGGAACACCGGGGAGCTGTTTTTT. Protein product: CASSFGERARNTGELFF. V usage is TRBV5-1 and J usage is TRBJ2-2; the D gene is possibly TRBD2 (5 bases). Between the trimmed V and J ends, which lost 2 bases and 1 base, there was a span of 15 bases. Germline lookup yields CDR1 SGHRS and CDR2 YFSETQ. The CDR3 consists of 17 residues.

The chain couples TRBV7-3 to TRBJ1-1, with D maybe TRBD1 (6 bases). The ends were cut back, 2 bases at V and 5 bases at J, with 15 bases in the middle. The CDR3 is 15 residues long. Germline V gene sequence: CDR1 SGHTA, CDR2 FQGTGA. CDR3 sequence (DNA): TGTGCCAGCAGCTTACGTCGGGGGGCAGATACTGAAGCTTTCTTT. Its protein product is CASSLRRGADTEAFF.

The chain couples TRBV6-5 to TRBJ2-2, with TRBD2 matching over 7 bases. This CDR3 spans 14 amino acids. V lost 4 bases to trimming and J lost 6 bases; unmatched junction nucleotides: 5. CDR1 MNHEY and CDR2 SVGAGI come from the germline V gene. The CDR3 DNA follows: TGTGCCAGCAGTTCGGGCGGGGGTGCCGGGGAGCTGTTTTTT. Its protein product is CASSSGGGAGELFF.

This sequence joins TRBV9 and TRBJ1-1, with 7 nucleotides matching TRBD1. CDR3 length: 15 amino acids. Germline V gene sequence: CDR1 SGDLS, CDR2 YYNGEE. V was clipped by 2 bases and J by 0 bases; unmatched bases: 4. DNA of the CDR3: TGTGCCAGCAGCGTCTCGGGACAGATGAACACTGAAGCTTTCTTT. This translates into CASSVSGQMNTEAFF.

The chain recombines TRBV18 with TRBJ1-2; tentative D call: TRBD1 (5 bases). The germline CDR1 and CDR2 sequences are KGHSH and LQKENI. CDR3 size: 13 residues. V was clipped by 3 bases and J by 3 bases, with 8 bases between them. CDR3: CASSPTRDYGYTF. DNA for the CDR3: TGTGCCAGCTCACCTACCAGGGACTATGGCTACACCTTC.

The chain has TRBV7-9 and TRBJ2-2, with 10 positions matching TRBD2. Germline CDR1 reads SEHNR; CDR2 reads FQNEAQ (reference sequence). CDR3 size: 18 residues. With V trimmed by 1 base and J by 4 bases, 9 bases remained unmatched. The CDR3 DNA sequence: TGTGCCAGCAGCTTAGGGCTAGCGGGGGCCGTCACCACCGGGGAGCTGTTTTTT. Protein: CASSLGLAGAVTTGELFF.

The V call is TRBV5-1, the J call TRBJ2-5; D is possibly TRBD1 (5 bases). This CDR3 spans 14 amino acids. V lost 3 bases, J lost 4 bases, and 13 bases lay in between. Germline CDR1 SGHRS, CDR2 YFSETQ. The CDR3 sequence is CASSYDRVGETQYF. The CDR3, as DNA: TGCGCCAGCAGCTACGACAGAGTCGGAGAGACCCAGTACTTC.

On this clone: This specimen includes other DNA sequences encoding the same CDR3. The CDR3 bases are TGCGCCAGCAGCTTGGGGGGACAGCCAACCTACGAGCAGTACTTC. Its translation is CASSLGGQPTYEQYF. This chain uses TRBV5-1 with TRBJ2-7; 7 bases match TRBD1. From germline, CDR1 is SGHRS and CDR2 YFSETQ. The CDR3 totals 15 residues. V lost 0 bases and J lost 2; bases outside the gene matches: 5.

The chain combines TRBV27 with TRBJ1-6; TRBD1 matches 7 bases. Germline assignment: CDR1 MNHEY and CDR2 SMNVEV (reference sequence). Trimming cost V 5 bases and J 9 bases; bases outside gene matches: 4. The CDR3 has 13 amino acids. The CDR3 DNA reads TGTGCCAGCAGTCCCGACAGGGCTTCACCCCTCCACTTT. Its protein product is CASSPDRASPLHF.

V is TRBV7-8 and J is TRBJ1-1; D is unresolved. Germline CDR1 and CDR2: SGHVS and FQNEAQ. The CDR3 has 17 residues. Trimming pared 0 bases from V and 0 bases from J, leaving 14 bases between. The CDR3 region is CASSLAAQRTMNTEAFF. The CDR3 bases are TGTGCCAGCAGCTTAGCGGCCCAGCGAACCATGAACACTGAAGCTTTCTTT.

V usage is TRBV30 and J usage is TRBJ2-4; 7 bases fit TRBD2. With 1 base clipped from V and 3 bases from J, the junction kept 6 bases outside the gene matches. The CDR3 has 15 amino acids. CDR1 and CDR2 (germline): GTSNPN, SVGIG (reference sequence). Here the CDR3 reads CAWSAGGTLKNIQYF. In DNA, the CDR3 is TGTGCCTGGAGTGCCGGGGGGACCCTCAAAAACATTCAGTACTTC.

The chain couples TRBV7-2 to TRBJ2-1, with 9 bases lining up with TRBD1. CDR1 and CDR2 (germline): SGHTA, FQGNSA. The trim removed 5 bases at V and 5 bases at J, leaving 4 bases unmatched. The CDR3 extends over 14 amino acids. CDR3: CASSGGTGNNEQFF. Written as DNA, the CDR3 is TGTGCCAGCAGCGGAGGGACAGGGAACAATGAGCAGTTCTTC. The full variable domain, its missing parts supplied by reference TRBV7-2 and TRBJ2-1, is GAGVSQSPSNKVTEKGKDVELRCDPISGHTALYWYRQSLGQGLEFLIYFQGNSAPDKSGLPSDRFSAERTGGSVSTLTIQRTQQEDSAVYLCASSGGTGNNEQFFGPGTRLTVL.

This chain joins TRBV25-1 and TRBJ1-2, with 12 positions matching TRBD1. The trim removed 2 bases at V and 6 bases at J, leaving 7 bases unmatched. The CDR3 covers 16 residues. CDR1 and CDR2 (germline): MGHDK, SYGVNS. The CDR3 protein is CASSEPGTGGRNGYTF. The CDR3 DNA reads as TGTGCCAGCAGTGAACCAGGGACAGGGGGCCGGAATGGCTACACCTTC.

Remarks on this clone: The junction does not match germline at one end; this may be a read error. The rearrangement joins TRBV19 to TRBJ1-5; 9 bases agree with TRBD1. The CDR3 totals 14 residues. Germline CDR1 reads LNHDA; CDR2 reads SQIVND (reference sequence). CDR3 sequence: CALGTGRDGQPQHF. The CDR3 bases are TGCGCCTTGGGGACAGGGAGAGACGGGCAGCCCCAGCATTTT.